Here is one T cell receptor (beta chain) with its context. The antigen is unknown. The CDR3 totals 11 residues. The V end was cut by 1 base, the J end by 14 bases, with 9 bases between. Germline V gene sequence: CDR1 SNHLY, CDR2 FYNNEI. Every patient experienced relapse after autologous stem cell transplantation, and brentuximab vedotin exposure varied. Patients showed best responses of complete response, partial response or progressive disease. This sample was taken from a study of PD-1 blockade in classical Hodgkin lymphoma. Points from the study as a whole: CD4+ TCR diversity, unlike CD8+, climbed significantly by C4D1. Whoever responded completely had baseline diversity much like that seen in newly diagnosed patients.

The data were produced by immunoSEQ multiplex PCR, yet TCRdb's version contains in-frame clones alone and is incomplete. The sample records 15,000 to 20,000 clones, 75% to 90% being singletons. The TCR comes from a human donor with classical Hodgkin lymphoma. Sequencing was performed on peripheral blood mononuclear cells (PBMCs), taken at baseline. This chain connects TRBV2 to TRBJ1-5; D gene ambiguous. CDR3 sequence (DNA): TGTGCCAGCAGTGAAGACACGGAGAAGCATTTT. Protein sequence: CASSEDTEKHF.